Shown below are 21 T cell receptor beta chains from a single sample sequenced in a study of cytomegalovirus exposure and HLA in healthy donors. Use of 60 Vbeta and 13 Jbeta primers characterized the PCR. TCRdb's copy holds only in-frame clones and misses some; the assay was immunoSEQ multiplex PCR. The repertoire holds roughly 130,000 clones, with about 80% as singletons. Material: PBMCs. The receptor source for this set is a boy younger than 10 in good health and CMV-seronegative.

The genes are TRBV11-2 and TRBJ1-3; D remains unclear. The V end was cut by 11 bases, the J end by 0 bases, with 17 bases between. CDR1 is SGHAT, CDR2 FQNNGV, per germline. The length of the CDR3 is 15 residues. The CDR3 region is CACGEGSSSGNTIYF. The CDR3 nucleotides are TGTGCCTGTGGAGAAGGCAGCTCCTCTGGAAACACCATATATTTT.

The chain employs TRBV28 and TRBJ2-3; D uncertain. CDR3 length equals 14 residues. V shed 7 bases and J shed 0 bases, with 11 bases lying between them. Germline assignment: CDR1 MDHEN and CDR2 SYDVKM. This chain's CDR3 is CASKPPLSTDTQYF. CDR3 DNA: TGTGCCAGCAAGCCCCCGCTTAGCACAGATACGCAGTATTTT. Based on the CDR3 plus reference TRBV28 and TRBJ2-3, the full variable domain is DVKVTQSSRYLVKRTGEKVFLECVQDMDHENMFWYRQDPGLGLRLIYFSYDVKMKEKGDIPEGYSVSREKKERFSLILESASTNQTSMYLCASKPPLSTDTQYFGPGTRLTVL.

The rearrangement joins TRBV4-2 to TRBJ2-3, with TRBD2 identical over 7 bases. Germline loops: CDR1 LGHNA, CDR2 YNFKEQ. Unmatched junction bases numbered 6, after V lost 4 bases and J lost 2 bases. The CDR3 has 15 amino acids. CDR3 loop: CASSLSRGDTDTQYF. The DNA for the CDR3 is TGTGCCAGCAGCCTAAGCCGGGGGGACACAGATACGCAGTATTTT.

The rearrangement links TRBV7-2 to TRBJ1-4; D unresolved. V was cut by 1 base and J by 4 bases, with 13 bases left in between. The CDR3 loop spans 16 amino acids. The germline V gene encodes CDR1 SGHTA and CDR2 FQGNSA. The CDR3 spells CASSLGAGLGNEKLFF. DNA for the CDR3: TGTGCCAGCAGCTTAGGGGCCGGACTGGGTAATGAAAAACTGTTTTTT.

The chain is built from TRBV30 and TRBJ1-1; the match to TRBD1 covers 10 bases. CDR1 is GTSNPN, CDR2 SVGIG, per germline (reference sequence). Trimming removed 3 bases from V and 6 bases from J; junction bases left unmatched: 7. CDR3 length equals 14 residues. CDR3 nucleotide sequence: TGTGCCTGGAGCCAAGACAGGGGGCACGCTGAAGCTTTCTTT. Translated: CAWSQDRGHAEAFF.

V is TRBV9 and J is TRBJ1-1; D not resolved. Germline CDR1 and CDR2: SGDLS and YYNGEE. The V end was cut by 1 base, the J end by 3 bases, with 10 bases between. CDR3 length: 14 residues. The CDR3 sequence: CASSVNRADTEAFF. CDR3 nucleotide sequence: TGTGCCAGCAGCGTAAACCGAGCGGACACTGAAGCTTTCTTT. Using reference TRBV9 and TRBJ1-1 for the parts outside the CDR3, the full variable domain is DSGVTQTPKHLITATGQRVTLRCSPRSGDLSVYWYQQSLDQGLQFLIQYYNGEERAKGNILERFSAQQFPDLHSELNLSSLELGDSALYFCASSVNRADTEAFFGQGTRLTVV.

The rearrangement links TRBV27 to TRBJ1-5; 9 nucleotides line up with TRBD1. CDR1 MNHEY and CDR2 SMNVEV come from the germline V gene (reference sequence). This CDR3 is 17 amino acids long. J lost 4 bases, V lost 4 bases, and 11 bases had no gene match. The chain's CDR3 is CASSSLPGTGQNQPQHF. The CDR3 region has the DNA TGTGCCAGCAGTTCCCTCCCCGGGACAGGGCAAAATCAGCCCCAGCATTTT.

The chain recombines TRBV2 with TRBJ2-7; 11 nucleotides agree with TRBD1. Germline V lookup: CDR1 SNHLY, CDR2 FYNNEI. V was clipped by 4 bases and J by 4 bases; unmatched bases: 3. The CDR3 has 14 residues. The CDR3 reads CASSADRGRYEQYV. The CDR3 DNA follows: TGTGCCAGCAGTGCGGACAGGGGGCGTTACGAGCAGTACGTC.

This clone showed up just once. Germline is not matched at one junction end, which may reflect a read error. The chain links TRBV5-1 to TRBJ2-5; 16 positions agree with TRBD2. The V gene's germline CDR1 is SGHRS and CDR2 YFSETQ. The CDR3 contains 18 residues. The DNA for the CDR3 is TGCGCCAGCAGCTTGTTGGGACTAGCGGGAGGGAGGGGAGAGACCCGGTACTTC. Translated: CASSLLGLAGGRGETRYF.

This clone was observed a single time. This chain joins TRBV19 and TRBJ2-3, with 12 bases that match TRBD2. Germline V CDR1 and CDR2: LNHDA, SQIVND (reference sequence). There are 17 residues in the CDR3. After removal of 0 bases from V and 3 bases from J, the junction contained 4 bases not matched to a gene. CDR3 coding DNA: TGTGCCAGTAGTATAGAGCTAGCGGGAGGGCCTACAGATACGCAGTATTTT. It yields the protein CASSIELAGGPTDTQYF.

This clone was seen a single time. V and J are TRBV5-6 and TRBJ1-1; 7 nucleotides line up with TRBD1. V was pared by 4 bases and J by 10 bases, with 13 bases of the junction left unmatched. The CDR3 covers 14 residues. CDR1 and CDR2 (germline): SGHDT, YYEEEE. CDR3 region: CASSRPDRDDGAFF. The CDR3 bases are TGTGCCAGCAGCCGCCCTGACAGGGACGATGGAGCTTTCTTT.

The sample holds one count of this clone. The chain uses TRBV15 and TRBJ2-5, with 8 bases that match TRBD1. The junction had 5 bases not matched to a gene; V was cut back by 1 base and J by 1 base. The germline V gene encodes CDR1 LNHNV and CDR2 YYDKDF (reference sequence). This CDR3 is 16 amino acids long. The DNA for the CDR3 is TGTGCCACCAGCAGAGGAAAGGACAGGGTCCAAGAGACCCAGTACTTC. Protein sequence: CATSRGKDRVQETQYF. Based on the CDR3 plus reference TRBV15 and TRBJ2-5, the full variable domain is DAMVIQNPRYQVTQFGKPVTLSCSQTLNHNVMYWYQQKSSQAPKLLFHYYDKDFNNEADTPDNFQSRRPNTSFCFLDIRSPGLGDTAMYLCATSRGKDRVQETQYFGPGTRLLVL.

J is TRBJ1-1 and V is TRBV4-3; D not certain. The germline V gene encodes CDR1 LGHNA and CDR2 YSLEER. Trimming removed 0 bases from V and 3 bases from J, with 11 bases in between. This CDR3 has 15 residues. CDR3 protein: CASSQELRGDTEAFF. CDR3 DNA sequence: TGCGCCAGCAGCCAAGAATTGCGGGGAGACACTGAAGCTTTCTTT.

The chain joins TRBV27 to TRBJ2-7; D remains ambiguous. Trimming removed 3 bases at V and 2 bases at J, with 14 bases between. Germline V CDR1 and CDR2: MNHEY, SMNVEV (reference sequence). The CDR3 length is 15 residues. CDR3 region: CASSFRPTGPYEQYF. In nucleotides, the CDR3 is TGTGCCAGCAGTTTCAGGCCGACCGGTCCCTACGAGCAGTACTTC.

The gene calls are TRBV9 and TRBJ2-2; 15 bases line up with TRBD2. Germline V gives CDR1 SGDLS, CDR2 YYNGEE. This CDR3 contains 17 residues. V lost 4 bases, J lost 1 base, and 2 bases stayed unmatched. CDR3 in DNA: TGTGCCAGCAGCCCGGGACTAGCGGGAGGGAACACCGGGGAGCTGTTTTTT. Its protein product is CASSPGLAGGNTGELFF.

This chain joins TRBV6-5 and TRBJ1-1; 11 nucleotides line up with TRBD1. V dropped 4 bases and J dropped 5; count of bases not matched to a gene: 6. Germline CDR1 MNHEY, CDR2 SVGAGI. This CDR3 is built from 15 residues. In DNA, the CDR3 is TGTGCCAGCAGTTCCGCCGGGACAGGGGGGACTGAAGCTTTCTTT. Protein sequence: CASSSAGTGGTEAFF.

The chain combines TRBV6-4 with TRBJ2-1; 14 positions agree with TRBD2. This CDR3 region has 15 residues. Trimming at V came to 0 bases and at J to 9 bases, leaving 1 base not matched to a gene. Per the germline V gene, CDR1 is MRHNA and CDR2 is SNTAGT. The CDR3 spells CASSDSTSGGAEQFF. CDR3 in DNA: TGTGCCAGCAGTGACTCGACTAGCGGGGGGGCTGAGCAGTTCTTC.

In nucleotides, the CDR3 is TGTGCCAGCAGTTTATCGAGACCATCGGGGGGAGAGACCCAGTACTTC. As protein: CASSLSRPSGGETQYF. The gene calls are TRBV27 and TRBJ2-5, with 7 positions matching TRBD2. The CDR3 is 16 amino acids. The V gene end was trimmed by 0 bases and the J gene end by 4 bases; junction bases not matched to a gene: 8. Germline values: CDR1 MNHEY, CDR2 SMNVEV (reference sequence).

The J gene is TRBJ1-1, the V gene TRBV30, with D unresolved. The length of the CDR3 is 13 residues. V was pared by 3 bases and J by 1 base, with 9 bases between. Germline V lookup: CDR1 GTSNPN, CDR2 SVGIG (reference sequence). CDR3 sequence (DNA): TGTGCCTGGAGCTATACTGGGAACACTGAAGCTTTCTTT. Protein product: CAWSYTGNTEAFF.

The V and J genes are TRBV30 and TRBJ2-3; 9 positions match TRBD2. Germline V lookup: CDR1 GTSNPN, CDR2 SVGIG (reference sequence). This CDR3 contains 13 residues. The V gene end was trimmed by 4 bases and the J gene end by 7 bases; junction bases not matched to a gene: 6. The CDR3 DNA is TGTGCCTGGAACCCTAGCGGGACACATACGCAGTATTTT. Protein product: CAWNPSGTHTQYF.

V gene TRBV27 combines with J gene TRBJ2-2, with TRBD1 as a possible D gene (7 bases). The CDR3 length is 16 residues. V was trimmed by 4 bases and J by 2 bases, leaving 14 bases between them. Germline values: CDR1 MNHEY, CDR2 SMNVEV (reference sequence). The CDR3 coding sequence is TGTGCCAGCAGTTCCCAGGGGGGACAAAACACCGGGGAGCTGTTTTTT. Its translation is CASSSQGGQNTGELFF.